This passage covers 22 T cell receptor beta chains from one sample sequenced in a study of shared clonotypes between healthy human individuals. Clones were read by immunoSEQ multiplex PCR, and TCRdb kept only the in-frame ones, dropping some. The sample holds about 1.1 million clones, more than 75% seen once. The sample comprised memory CD4+ T cells from PBMCs. Subset: CD45RA-negative fraction. The receptors here all came from a man aged 18-30 years in good health. Some clones in this sample may be carry-over from other donors' samples.

This clone was seen a few times. Other DNA sequences in this specimen translate into the identical CDR3. CDR3 DNA: TGTGCCAGCAGCTTAGTGCGGGGGAACACTGAAGCTTTCTTT. Its protein is CASSLVRGNTEAFF. V usage is TRBV7-8 and J usage is TRBJ1-1; D is uncertain. The CDR3 length is 14 residues. Between the trimmed V and J ends, which lost 1 base and 1 base, there was a span of 7 bases. The germline gives CDR1 SGHVS, CDR2 FQNEAQ.

The table lists this clone with a few counts. Other DNA sequences of this sample code for an identical CDR3. The chain couples TRBV28 to TRBJ1-2; TRBD1 might be the D (5 bases). There are 13 residues in the CDR3. Germline-derived CDR1 and CDR2 are MDHEN and SYDVKM. Trimming removed 3 bases at V and 2 bases at J, with 7 bases between. The DNA of the CDR3 is TGTGCCAGCAGTTTCGGGGGAAACTATGGCTACACCTTC. It specifies CASSFGGNYGYTF.

The V call is TRBV11-2, the J call TRBJ1-3; D uncertain. This CDR3 is built from 15 residues. In germline, CDR1 is SGHAT, CDR2 FQNNGV. Trimming took off 1 base at V and 0 bases at J, with 7 bases between the two ends. The CDR3 DNA is TGTGCCAGCAGCTTAGCGCCCTTCTCTGGAAACACCATATATTTT. Translated, it gives CASSLAPFSGNTIYF.

In this sample, this clone turned up a few times. The same CDR3 arises from other DNA sequences in this sample as well. This chain links TRBV20-1 with TRBJ2-7; possibly TRBD1 or TRBD2 for D (5 bases each). This CDR3 contains 11 residues. Germline V gene sequence: CDR1 DFQATT, CDR2 SNEGSKA (reference sequence). V lost 3 bases, J lost 3 bases, and 6 bases lay in between. CDR3 loop: CSARGDYEQYF. The DNA for the CDR3 is TGCAGTGCTAGGGGGGACTACGAGCAGTACTTC.

This chain uses TRBV12-5 with TRBJ2-1; TRBD2 matches at 8 bases. The J segment lost 8 bases and the V segment lost 1 base, leaving 10 bases of the junction unmatched. Germline assignment: CDR1 LGHNT and CDR2 FRNRAP. This CDR3 spans 16 amino acids. This CDR3 reads CASGLGISGVQDEQFF. CDR3 bases: TGTGCTAGTGGTTTGGGTATTAGCGGGGTACAAGATGAGCAGTTCTTC.

The rearrangement links TRBV14 to TRBJ1-2; D gene uncertain. This CDR3 spans 14 amino acids. Per germline, CDR1 SGHDN and CDR2 FVKESK. Deletions cut 4 bases from V and 4 bases from J, with 13 bases between. CDR3: CASSLPGAGYGYTF. CDR3 DNA sequence: TGTGCCAGCAGCCTCCCGGGTGCGGGCTATGGCTACACCTTC.

The chain recombines TRBV2 with TRBJ2-1; D not resolved. Germline CDR1 SNHLY, CDR2 FYNNEI. V was cut by 6 bases and J by 9 bases, with 9 bases left in between. The CDR3 extends over 11 amino acids. The CDR3 DNA is TGTGCCAGCAGCTACTCCGGTGAGCAGTTCTTC. It codes for CASSYSGEQFF.

This clone occurred many times. The rearrangement joins TRBV30 to TRBJ1-4, with 8 bases identical to TRBD1. This CDR3 contains 14 residues. From germline, CDR1 is GTSNPN and CDR2 SVGIG (reference sequence). V lost 2 bases to trimming and J lost 4 bases; unmatched junction nucleotides: 3. The CDR3 protein is CAWSQTGVNEKLFF. CDR3 nucleotide sequence: TGTGCCTGGAGTCAGACAGGGGTTAATGAAAAACTGTTTTTT.

The chain recombines TRBV7-9 with TRBJ2-2; 7 bases match TRBD2. Germline CDR1 SEHNR, CDR2 FQNEAQ (reference sequence). CDR3 size: 17 residues. The V segment lost 6 bases and the J segment 0 bases; nucleotides outside the gene matches: 10. CDR3 amino acids: CASRTPGLKSNTGELFF. For the CDR3, the DNA is TGTGCCAGCAGAACACCGGGACTAAAATCGAACACCGGGGAGCTGTTTTTT.

The chain employs TRBV5-1 and TRBJ2-3, with TRBD2 identical over 11 bases. Germline assignment: CDR1 SGHRS and CDR2 YFSETQ. Trimming at V came to 3 bases and at J to 5 bases, leaving 11 bases not matched to a gene. The CDR3 sequence is 17 residues long. CDR3 sequence reads: CASSSKGTSGILDTQYF. CDR3 nucleotides: TGCGCCAGCAGCTCAAAGGGGACTAGCGGCATCCTAGATACGCAGTATTTT.

This chain uses TRBV9 with TRBJ2-7; 8 bases map to TRBD1. The CDR3 runs 13 residues. The V segment lost 4 bases and the J segment 5 bases; nucleotides outside the gene matches: 5. The germline gives CDR1 SGDLS, CDR2 YYNGEE. The CDR3 reads CASSQTGDHEQYF. The DNA of the CDR3 is TGTGCCAGCAGCCAGACAGGGGACCACGAGCAGTACTTC.

CDR3 nucleotide sequence: TGTGCCAGCAGCTCCACGCCGGGACTGGGAACCTACGAGCAGTACTTC. Protein sequence: CASSSTPGLGTYEQYF. This rearrangement joins TRBV11-2 to TRBJ2-7; maybe TRBD2 (6 bases). This CDR3 has 16 residues. The V end was cut by 4 bases, the J end by 2 bases, with 18 bases between. Germline V gene data show CDR1 as SGHAT and CDR2 as FQNNGV.

The rearrangement links TRBV7-2 to TRBJ2-7, with D possibly TRBD1 on 7 matching bases. The V gene's germline CDR1 is SGHTA and CDR2 FQGNSA. Trimming shortened V by 2 bases and J by 3 bases, and 17 bases separated the two germline ends. The CDR3 is 16 amino acids. The CDR3 spells CASSLRAGQILYEQYF. DNA for the CDR3: TGTGCCAGCAGCTTACGGGCGGGACAGATTCTCTACGAGCAGTACTTC.

The V gene is TRBV15, the J gene TRBJ2-7; D perhaps matches TRBD1 (6 bases). Germline V gives CDR1 LNHNV, CDR2 YYDKDF (reference sequence). V was clipped by 1 base and J by 6 bases, with 13 bases between them. This CDR3 comprises 14 residues. CDR3 residues: CATSRVLQGTEQYF. CDR3 bases: TGTGCCACCAGCAGAGTTTTGCAGGGGACCGAGCAGTACTTC.

In its sample, this clone was seen a few times. This rearrangement joins TRBV29-1 to TRBJ2-5, with a tentative D call TRBD1 (5 bases). The CDR3 spans 14 residues. Germline CDR1 SQVTM, CDR2 ANQGSEA. The V end lost 3 bases, the J end lost 6 bases, and 17 bases lay between the germline ends. CDR3 sequence (DNA): TGCAGCGTTGACGAAGAAAGACAGAGCAAGACCCAGTACTTC. It codes for CSVDEERQSKTQYF.

The chain has TRBV4-2 and TRBJ2-2; 8 nucleotides agree with TRBD2. The trim removed 1 base at V and 7 bases at J, leaving 8 bases unmatched. Germline CDR1 reads LGHNA; CDR2 reads YNFKEQ. CDR3 length: 16 amino acids. The CDR3 protein is CASSQGEVAGFGELFF. DNA of the CDR3: TGTGCCAGCAGCCAAGGTGAGGTAGCGGGATTCGGGGAGCTGTTTTTT.

The chain couples TRBV11-3 to TRBJ2-1, with TRBD2 matching 9 bases. Germline V gene data show CDR1 as SGHNT and CDR2 as YENEEA. Germline trimming cut 5 bases from V and 1 base from J; bases unmatched to any gene: 9. CDR3 length equals 17 residues. In DNA, the CDR3 is TGTGCCAGCAGCAGGACCGGGACTAGCAAATCCTACAATGAGCAGTTCTTC. Its protein product is CASSRTGTSKSYNEQFF. Looking up the rest from reference TRBV11-3 and TRBJ2-1 gives the full variable domain: EAGVVQSPRYKIIEKKQPVAFWCNPISGHNTLYWYLQNLGQGPELLIRYENEEAVDDSQLPKDRFSAERLKGVDSTLKIQPAELGDSAVYLCASSRTGTSKSYNEQFFGPGTRLTVL.

This chain connects TRBV18 to TRBJ2-5; 10 nucleotides line up with TRBD2. CDR1 and CDR2 (germline): KGHSH, LQKENI. This CDR3 contains 17 residues. V dropped 2 bases and J dropped 4; count of bases not matched to a gene: 10. CDR3 loop: CASSPYGTSASGETQYF. The CDR3 DNA is TGTGCCAGCTCACCATATGGGACTAGCGCAAGTGGAGAGACCCAGTACTTC.

J is TRBJ1-5 and V is TRBV11-2, with a possible D match to TRBD1 (5 bases). Germline V lookup: CDR1 SGHAT, CDR2 FQNNGV. V was clipped by 5 bases and J by 3 bases, with 11 bases between them. The CDR3 has 14 residues. CDR3 in amino acids: CASSKTAYNQPQHF. As DNA, the CDR3 is TGTGCCAGCAGCAAGACAGCCTACAATCAGCCCCAGCATTTT. Combining the CDR3 with reference TRBV11-2 and TRBJ1-5 gives the whole variable domain EAGVAQSPRYKIIEKRQSVAFWCNPISGHATLYWYQQILGQGPKLLIQFQNNGVVDDSQLPKDRFSAERLKGVDSTLKIQPAKLEDSAVYLCASSKTAYNQPQHFGDGTRLSIL.

The chain has TRBV30 and TRBJ2-3, with 11 bases fitting TRBD2. Germline CDR1 GTSNPN, CDR2 SVGIG (reference sequence). CDR3 length: 16 residues. V was pared by 2 bases and J by 2 bases, with 6 bases of the junction left unmatched. CDR3 DNA sequence: TGTGCCTGGAGTCTCATTAGCGGGAGGGACACAGATACGCAGTATTTT. This translates into CAWSLISGRDTDTQYF.

The chain uses TRBV19 and TRBJ2-1; 8 bases fit TRBD2. Unmatched junction bases numbered 5, after V lost 8 bases and J lost 5 bases. CDR3 length: 13 residues. Germline assignment: CDR1 LNHDA and CDR2 SQIVND (reference sequence). The DNA for the CDR3 is TGTGCCAGTTTTAGCGGGACCCACAATGAGCAGTTCTTC. Translated, it gives CASFSGTHNEQFF.

This clone was recorded many times. The sample carries other DNA sequences with the same CDR3. The V call is TRBV10-3, the J call TRBJ2-7, with 8 bases that match TRBD2. CDR3 length equals 15 residues. V trimming: 3 bases; J trimming: 0 bases; junction bases outside the gene matches: 4. The germline CDR1 and CDR2 sequences are ENHRY and SYGVKD. CDR3 in amino acids: CAISDSSGNSYEQYF. The CDR3 DNA reads as TGTGCCATCAGTGACAGTAGCGGGAACTCCTACGAGCAGTACTTC.